The 4 T cell receptor beta chains below were found in one sample sequenced in a study of T cells in Graves' hyperthyroidism and ophthalmopathy. What was amplified from RNA transcripts were TCR beta CDR3 regions. Primed by the HTBI set, a first-round RT-PCR was run on the TCR CDR3. TCRdb reprocessed the multiplex PCR reads via MiXCR and lists one record per CDR3 protein. The table records fewer than 550,000 distinct CDR3 sequences, approximately 25% of them present only once. Sequencing input: blood. The source of these receptors is a woman aged 30 to 39 with Graves' ophthalmopathy.

In nucleotides, the CDR3 is TGTGCCAGCAGCTTAGCGATTCCGTACTACGAGCAGTACTTC. Protein: CASSLAIPYYEQYF. The chain uses TRBV7-2 and TRBJ2-7, with D hard to call. Germline CDR1 SGHTA, CDR2 FQGNSA. The CDR3 has 14 residues. V lost 0 bases and J 3 bases, leaving 9 bases between the germline ends.

This clonotype was counted at least ten times. CDR3 DNA: TGTGCCAGCACGGGACAGGGTTCGTTTGGAAGTAATGAAGCTTTCTTT. It codes for CASTGQGSFGSNEAFF. The chain has TRBV2 and TRBJ1-1; TRBD1 matches 9 bases. V lost 7 bases, J lost 7 bases, and 16 bases stayed unmatched. The germline V gene encodes CDR1 SNHLY and CDR2 FYNNEI. The CDR3 spans 16 residues.

There are many counts of this clonotype. The conserved final phenylalanine or tryptophan is absent from the CDR3, which likely points to a read error. The chain recombines TRBV20-1 with TRBJ2-7; a possible D gene is TRBD2 (5 bases). With 2 bases removed from V and 2 bases from J, the gap between germline ends came to 10 bases. CDR3 size: 13 residues. Germline V gene data show CDR1 as DFQATT and CDR2 as SNEGSKA (reference sequence). This chain's CDR3 is CSARRRGTYEQYL. The CDR3 region has the DNA TGCAGTGCTAGACGACGGGGTACCTACGAGCAGTACCTC.

The gene calls are TRBV25-1 and TRBJ1-2, with D possibly being TRBD1 (5 bases). Looked up from germline, CDR1 is MGHDK and CDR2 is SYGVNS. The CDR3 loop spans 15 amino acids. Trimming shortened V by 5 bases and J by 7 bases, and 20 bases separated the two germline ends. The CDR3 sequence is CASSYEVWRGGGYTF. In DNA, the CDR3 is TGTGCCAGCAGTTACGAAGTTTGGAGGGGAGGTGGCTACACCTTC.